These 8 T cell receptor beta chains share one sample of origin, sequenced in a study of tumor-infiltrating lymphocytes in primary liver carcinoma. Constant-region priming of around 530 ng total RNA yielded TCR beta cDNA. Library construction for TCR beta comprised three nested multiplex PCR rounds performed with slightly modified ARM-PCR. The study ran its first two PCR rounds for around 9 cycles each, using TRBV1-TRBV30 forward primers and a C-beta reverse primer. TCRdb analysed the multiplex PCR reads with MiXCR anew, one entry per CDR3 protein. Of around 100,000 distinct CDR3 sequences detected, about 62% appear once; the ten largest clones hold 10% to 15%. Extraction of RNA together with DNA used about 18-30 mg of unsorted bulk tissue. The sequencing sample was made of liver tumor tissue from sampling region 2. Subset described: tumor region T2, inferior pole. These receptors all come from an older woman with primary liver carcinoma and hepatitis B virus infection.

Of note for this clonotype: The junction departs from germline at one end; a sequencing error may be responsible. J is TRBJ2-2 and V is TRBV29-1; D is perhaps TRBD1 or TRBD2 (5 bases each). Germline V gene lookup returns CDR1 SQVTM and CDR2 ANQGSEA. The CDR3 extends over 13 amino acids. The CDR3 nucleotides are TGCAGCGTCACGGGGCACTCGGGCTGGAAGCTCTTTTTT. Translation gives CSVTGHSGWKLFF.

A remark on this clonotype: A read error may be the cause here, since a much bigger clone is one base away. The V gene is TRBV28, the J gene TRBJ1-1; 10 nucleotides align to TRBD1. Germline lookup yields CDR1 MDHEN and CDR2 SYDVKM. V gave up 5 bases and J gave up 4 bases; unmatched junction bases: 13. There are 17 residues in the CDR3. For the CDR3, the DNA is TGTGCCAGCAGTCTCTCCCGGGACAGGGGAGGTCCCACTGAAGCTTTCTTT. Encoded protein: CASSLSRDRGGPTEAFF.

This clonotype was counted ten times or more. This sequence joins TRBV28 and TRBJ1-5; 7 bases are shared with TRBD1. The junction had 5 bases not matched to a gene; V was cut back by 1 base and J by 5 bases. The V gene's germline CDR1 is MDHEN and CDR2 SYDVKM. There are 15 residues in the CDR3. The DNA for the CDR3 is TGTGCCAGCAGTTTATCGGGACAGCCATATCAGCCCCAGCATTTT. Protein product: CASSLSGQPYQPQHF.

On this clonotype itself: One junction end does not reproduce the germline sequence, and a read error may be involved. The chain uses TRBV5-6 and TRBJ2-3, with D possibly TRBD2 on 6 matching bases. This CDR3 is 14 amino acids long. CDR1 is SGHDT and CDR2 is YYEEEE in the germline V gene. CDR3 sequence reads: CDSSRRASTDTQYF. The CDR3 coding sequence is TGTGACAGCAGCCGGAGGGCGAGTACTGATACGCAGTATTTT.

This rearrangement joins TRBV6-1 to TRBJ1-6; D remains ambiguous. Germline V gene lookup returns CDR1 MNHNS and CDR2 SASEGT. With 3 bases removed from V and 10 bases from J, the gap between germline ends came to 13 bases. The length of the CDR3 is 14 residues. The chain's CDR3 is CASSESGEYSPLHF. The CDR3 DNA sequence: TGTGCCAGCAGTGAGTCTGGGGAATACTCACCCCTCCACTTT.

Only one count was recorded for this clonotype. No conserved phenylalanine or tryptophan ends this CDR3, so it is likely a read error. The rearrangement links TRBV6-5 to TRBJ2-2, with 7 bases that match TRBD2. J gave up 3 bases and V 5 bases, and 12 bases lay outside the gene matches. CDR1 is MNHEY and CDR2 is SVGAGI in the germline V gene. CDR3 length: 17 amino acids. The CDR3 sequence is CASSPQLTSRYTGELFL. The CDR3 DNA follows: TGTGCCAGCAGTCCCCAATTGACTAGCCGATACACCGGGGAGCTGTTTTTG.

As for this clonotype: The CDR3 does not end in the conserved phenylalanine or tryptophan, so this is likely a read error. V and J are TRBV11-2 and TRBJ1-2; TRBD1 might be the D (5 bases). Germline V gene sequence: CDR1 SGHAT, CDR2 FQNNGV. The CDR3 extends over 17 amino acids. The CDR3 region has the DNA TGTGCCAGCAGCCTAGATCCGATCGGGGCGCTGCGCTATGGCTACACCTTG. Translated, it gives CASSLDPIGALRYGYTL.

On this clonotype itself: Sequence at one end of the junction differs from germline and may be a read error. This chain links TRBV5-1 with TRBJ2-7; maybe TRBD1 (5 bases). The CDR3 is made up of 15 amino acids. The germline V gene encodes CDR1 SGHRS and CDR2 YFSETQ. The CDR3, as DNA: TGCGCTAGCAGCTTCCTTGGGGCATCGGGTAAAGAGCAGTACTTC. This gives the protein CASSFLGASGKEQYF.